A single sample is the source of the 21 T cell receptor beta chains below, sequenced in a study of T cell changes during pregnancy in multiple sclerosis. The protocol was immunoSEQ multiplex PCR, while the TCRdb copy is restricted to in-frame clones and leaves out a portion. The sample yields about 70,000 clones, 94% seen once. Material: peripheral blood, obtained in the third trimester of pregnancy. Source of these receptors: a female donor with multiple sclerosis, enrolled in a pregnancy study.

This rearrangement joins TRBV7-6 to TRBJ1-6; 7 nucleotides agree with TRBD1. The J segment lost 4 bases and the V segment lost 2 bases, leaving 8 bases of the junction unmatched. The germline CDR1 and CDR2 sequences are SGHVS and FNYEAQ. The CDR3 contains 17 residues. The chain's CDR3 is CASSLNPDREYNSPLHF. The CDR3 region has the DNA TGTGCCAGCAGCTTAAACCCCGACAGGGAGTATAATTCACCCCTCCACTTT.

The chain joins TRBV7-2 to TRBJ1-3; 10 nucleotides align to TRBD1. The CDR3 is made up of 16 amino acids. CDR1 is SGHTA and CDR2 is FQGNSA in the germline V gene. V was pared by 3 bases and J by 0 bases, with 2 bases of the junction left unmatched. CDR3 nucleotides: TGTGCCAGCAGCTTGGACAGGGGGACCTCTGGAAACACCATATATTTT. This translates into CASSLDRGTSGNTIYF. The full variable domain, completed using reference TRBV7-2 and TRBJ1-3, is GAGVSQSPSNKVTEKGKDVELRCDPISGHTALYWYRQSLGQGLEFLIYFQGNSAPDKSGLPSDRFSAERTGGSVSTLTIQRTQQEDSAVYLCASSLDRGTSGNTIYFGEGSWLTVV.

The chain carries TRBV5-1 and TRBJ2-7; TRBD1 aligns across 7 bases. The V gene's germline CDR1 is SGHRS and CDR2 YFSETQ. With 4 bases clipped from V and 3 bases from J, the junction kept 10 bases outside the gene matches. The CDR3 is 15 amino acids. The CDR3 loop reads CASSLTGDNIYEQYF. The CDR3 bases are TGCGCCAGCAGCCTCACAGGGGATAACATCTACGAGCAGTACTTC. Filled out from reference TRBV5-1 and TRBJ2-7, the complete variable domain reads KAGVTQTPRYLIKTRGQQVTLSCSPISGHRSVSWYQQTPGQGLQFLFEYFSETQRNKGNFPGRFSGRQFSNSRSEMNVSTLELGDSALYLCASSLTGDNIYEQYFGPGTRLTVT.

The gene calls are TRBV7-9 and TRBJ1-5; TRBD1 aligns across 9 bases. CDR3 length: 18 residues. V was pared by 4 bases and J by 4 bases, with 14 bases of the junction left unmatched. The germline CDR1 and CDR2 sequences are SEHNR and FQNEAQ (reference sequence). CDR3 nucleotides: TGTGCCAGCAGCTATAGGGGACAGGGTACCCAACCAAATCAGCCCCAGCATTTT. Its translation: CASSYRGQGTQPNQPQHF.

V usage is TRBV27 and J usage is TRBJ1-5; D gene unclear. The CDR3 extends over 13 amino acids. Germline CDR1 MNHEY, CDR2 SMNVEV (reference sequence). Trimming took off 3 bases at V and 7 bases at J, with 10 bases between the two ends. The CDR3 region is CASSFSAGQPQHF. Here the CDR3 DNA reads TGTGCCAGCAGTTTCAGCGCGGGCCAGCCCCAGCATTTT.

The rearrangement joins TRBV5-1 to TRBJ2-3; 8 bases agree with TRBD2. This CDR3 is 15 amino acids long. J lost 0 bases, V lost 3 bases, and 3 bases had no gene match. Per the germline V gene, CDR1 is SGHRS and CDR2 is YFSETQ. This CDR3 reads CASSWSGGSTDTQYF. CDR3 DNA: TGCGCCAGCAGCTGGAGCGGGGGTAGCACAGATACGCAGTATTTT.

CDR3 DNA: TGTGCCAGCAGTTTAACGGGGACAGTTGGAAACACCATATATTTT. This gives the protein CASSLTGTVGNTIYF. The J gene is TRBJ1-3, the V gene TRBV11-2; TRBD1 matches at 7 bases. V was pared by 6 bases and J by 3 bases, with 8 bases of the junction left unmatched. Germline CDR1 SGHAT, CDR2 FQNNGV. The CDR3 consists of 15 residues.

The V and J genes are TRBV9 and TRBJ2-2; 8 nucleotides line up with TRBD1. The germline CDR1 and CDR2 sequences are SGDLS and YYNGEE. V lost 0 bases and J lost 4; bases outside the gene matches: 5. The CDR3 length is 16 residues. In DNA, the CDR3 is TGTGCCAGCAGCGTAGTCACAGGGGGATTCACCGGGGAGCTGTTTTTT. This sequence encodes CASSVVTGGFTGELFF. The full variable domain, rest sourced from reference TRBV9 and TRBJ2-2, is DSGVTQTPKHLITATGQRVTLRCSPRSGDLSVYWYQQSLDQGLQFLIQYYNGEERAKGNILERFSAQQFPDLHSELNLSSLELGDSALYFCASSVVTGGFTGELFFGEGSRLTVL.

This chain connects TRBV5-5 to TRBJ1-1; 7 bases fit TRBD1. The CDR3 is 14 residues long. V dropped 6 bases and J dropped 4; count of bases not matched to a gene: 9. Looked up from germline, CDR1 is SGHKS and CDR2 is YYEKEE (reference sequence). Here the CDR3 reads CASTNFRGITEAFF. The CDR3 coding sequence is TGTGCCAGCACCAACTTCAGGGGGATCACTGAAGCTTTCTTT.

This chain links TRBV2 with TRBJ2-1, with D possibly being TRBD1 (6 bases). Trimming took 8 bases from V and 6 from J, leaving 20 bases between them. This CDR3 has 15 residues. CDR1 and CDR2 (germline): SNHLY, FYNNEI. The CDR3 nucleotides read TGTGCCAGCGCCGAATTTTTTCTCAGGGGCAATGAGCAGTTCTTC. This codes for CASAEFFLRGNEQFF.

The chain links TRBV6-5 to TRBJ1-5, with 8 bases matching TRBD1. Germline-derived CDR1 and CDR2 are MNHEY and SVGAGI. The CDR3 totals 14 residues. Trimming took 5 bases from V and 2 from J; bases not matched to a gene: 2. The CDR3 nucleotides read TGTGCCAGCAGTATACAGGGGGGCAATCAGCCCCAGCATTTT. Translation gives CASSIQGGNQPQHF.

V and J are TRBV18 and TRBJ2-7, with 8 bases identical to TRBD1. The CDR3 is 13 residues long. Germline V gives CDR1 KGHSH, CDR2 LQKENI. J was trimmed by 5 bases and V by 4 bases; bases with no gene match: 4. The CDR3 loop is CASSRQGFDEQYF. CDR3 sequence (DNA): TGTGCCAGCTCACGACAGGGGTTCGACGAGCAGTACTTC.

The CDR3 reads CASSFRNEEFRFF. The CDR3 coding sequence is TGTGCCAGCAGCTTCCGAAACGAGGAGTTTCGCTTCTTC. The rearrangement joins TRBV11-2 to TRBJ2-1, with no clear D. Per germline, CDR1 SGHAT and CDR2 FQNNGV. There are 13 residues in the CDR3. The V gene lost 3 bases and the J gene lost 16 bases, with 19 bases spanning the gap.

The rearrangement uses TRBV6-4 and TRBJ2-3, with 12 positions matching TRBD1. CDR3 length: 15 amino acids. Germline V gene data show CDR1 as MRHNA and CDR2 as SNTAGT. V lost 6 bases and J lost 6; bases outside the gene matches: 7. CDR3: CASSPGTGGLDTQYF. The CDR3, as DNA: TGTGCCAGCAGCCCCGGGACAGGGGGCTTGGATACGCAGTATTTT.

The J gene is TRBJ1-1, the V gene TRBV10-3; D remains ambiguous. CDR3 length equals 9 residues. Trimming removed 10 bases at V and 5 bases at J, with 5 bases between. Germline loops: CDR1 ENHRY, CDR2 SYGVKD. The CDR3 reads CASGTEAFF. The CDR3 DNA follows: TGTGCCAGCGGGACTGAAGCTTTCTTT.

V is TRBV2 and J is TRBJ1-1, with TRBD1 identical over 8 bases. After removal of 7 bases from V and 3 bases from J, the junction contained 10 bases not matched to a gene. Germline V gene sequence: CDR1 SNHLY, CDR2 FYNNEI. The CDR3 runs 15 residues. CDR3 nucleotides: TGTGCCAGCAAAACAGGGGGGTTAGGGGACACTGAAGCTTTCTTT. Translation gives CASKTGGLGDTEAFF.

The chain has TRBV14 and TRBJ1-1; unclear D gene. The CDR3 covers 11 residues. Germline values: CDR1 SGHDN, CDR2 FVKESK. Trimming took 1 base from V and 8 from J, leaving 5 bases between them. CDR3 amino acids: CASSQGGEAFF. The CDR3 coding sequence is TGTGCCAGCAGCCAAGGAGGGGAAGCTTTCTTT. Using reference TRBV14 and TRBJ1-1 for the parts outside the CDR3, the full variable domain is EAGVTQFPSHSVIEKGQTVTLRCDPISGHDNLYWYRRVMGKEIKFLLHFVKESKQDESGMPNNRFLAERTGGTYSTLKVQPAELEDSGVYFCASSQGGEAFFGQGTRLTVV.

The chain uses TRBV7-3 and TRBJ2-1; 10 bases line up with TRBD2. CDR1 SGHTA and CDR2 FQGTGA come from the germline V gene. This CDR3 spans 17 amino acids. V lost 6 bases and J lost 7; bases outside the gene matches: 15. CDR3 DNA sequence: TGTGCCAGCAGTTTACGTCACTCAGGACTAGCGGAAAATGAGCAGTTCTTC. Amino acids: CASSLRHSGLAENEQFF.

This clone has only one observation. V gene TRBV15 combines with J gene TRBJ2-1, with 9 nucleotides matching TRBD2. The CDR3 loop spans 19 amino acids. V shed 2 bases, J shed 8 bases, and the junction held 19 bases outside the gene matches. Germline V gene sequence: CDR1 LNHNV, CDR2 YYDKDF (reference sequence). The CDR3 DNA reads TGTGCCACCAGCAGATCGCGACGGGGCCCGGGACTAGCTGGCTATGAGCAGTTCTTC. Translation gives CATSRSRRGPGLAGYEQFF.

The chain couples TRBV18 to TRBJ1-3, with a tentative D call TRBD1 (5 bases). CDR1 is KGHSH and CDR2 is LQKENI in the germline V gene. The CDR3 covers 18 residues. Trimming removed 3 bases at V and 0 bases at J, with 18 bases between. CDR3 DNA sequence: TGTGCCAGCTCACCGACGAGCACAGGCGCGCTCTCTGGAAACACCATATATTTT. Translated, it gives CASSPTSTGALSGNTIYF.

The J gene is TRBJ2-7, the V gene TRBV18; 8 bases agree with TRBD1. Germline values: CDR1 KGHSH, CDR2 LQKENI. The CDR3 runs to 13 residues. V was pared by 3 bases and J by 6 bases, with 4 bases of the junction left unmatched. The CDR3 region is CASSPGTGFEQYF. DNA for the CDR3: TGTGCCAGCTCACCCGGGACAGGCTTCGAGCAGTACTTC.